Shown below are 11 T cell receptor beta chains from a single sample sequenced in a study of Ad26.COV2.S vaccination and SARS-CoV-2 variants. The treatment here: over 15 received Ad26.COV2.S at low or high dose, single or two shots; 5 received placebo; per-sample allocation not given. Samples analyzed were those drawn on day 63 after the first vaccine or placebo injection. Only in-frame clones appear in the TCRdb table, and some are missing; sequencing was by immunoSEQ multiplex PCR. The sample lists 400,000 to 450,000 clones, roughly 91% seen once, with roughly 4.3% in the top ten. The input for sequencing was peripheral blood, taken in a trial of Ad26.COV2.S vaccine versus placebo. These receptors all stem from a person between 18 and 60 years old who received the Ad26.COV2.S COVID-19 vaccine or a placebo.

The CDR3 is CASSLLFSGGSSYNEQFF. The CDR3 bases are TGTGCCAGCAGCCTCCTGTTTAGCGGGGGTTCCTCCTACAATGAGCAGTTCTTC. V is TRBV5-6 and J is TRBJ2-1; 9 bases are a match to TRBD2. With 4 bases clipped from V and 0 bases from J, the junction kept 11 bases outside the gene matches. Looked up from germline, CDR1 is SGHDT and CDR2 is YYEEEE. This CDR3 spans 18 amino acids.

This clone has a single count. V is TRBV11-3 and J is TRBJ2-1; 14 bases line up with TRBD2. V trimming: 5 bases; J trimming: 5 bases; junction bases outside the gene matches: 5. The CDR3 runs 16 residues. The germline V gene has CDR1 SGHNT and CDR2 YENEEA. The CDR3 region has the DNA TGTGCCAGCAGCCCAGGGACTAGCGGGAGCCACAATGAGCAGTTCTTC. Translated: CASSPGTSGSHNEQFF.

Notes on this clone: The sample has other DNA sequences that encode this CDR3 too. J is TRBJ1-2 and V is TRBV29-1; 7 nucleotides align to TRBD1. Germline V gene data show CDR1 as SQVTM and CDR2 as ANQGSEA. Trimming took 3 bases from V and 4 from J; bases not matched to a gene: 2. This CDR3 region has 12 residues. The CDR3 is CSVEGDSYGYTF. The CDR3 DNA sequence: TGCAGCGTTGAGGGGGACAGCTATGGCTACACCTTC.

This clone was seen only once. The chain carries TRBV3-1 (or the pseudogene TRBV3-2) and TRBJ2-5; D is ambiguous. The CDR3 is 14 residues long. The germline V gene has CDR1 LGHDT and CDR2 YNNKEL (reference sequence). Trimming took 4 bases from V and 2 from J, leaving 11 bases between them. The CDR3 DNA is TGTGCCAGCAGCCCAACCGGTGGGCAAGAGACCCAGTACTTC. This gives the protein CASSPTGGQETQYF.

V usage is TRBV10-1 and J usage is TRBJ1-1, with a possible D match to TRBD1 (6 bases). V gave up 2 bases and J gave up 1 base, with 11 bases separating them. Germline V gene lookup returns CDR1 WNHNN and CDR2 SYGVQD (reference sequence). CDR3 length equals 15 residues. The CDR3 loop reads CASSERGGTNTEAFF. CDR3 bases: TGCGCCAGCAGTGAGAGGGGGGGGACGAACACTGAAGCTTTCTTT.

The J gene is TRBJ1-2, the V gene TRBV6-5; 9 bases map to TRBD1. The CDR3 runs 14 residues. Trimming removed 6 bases from V and 1 base from J; junction bases left unmatched: 3. Per the germline V gene, CDR1 is MNHEY and CDR2 is SVGAGI. CDR3 amino acids: CASSPGQGNYGYTF. CDR3 DNA: TGTGCCAGCAGCCCGGGACAGGGTAACTATGGCTACACCTTC.

The chain employs TRBV4-2 and TRBJ2-7, with D unresolved. Trimming took off 0 bases at V and 2 bases at J, with 14 bases between the two ends. The CDR3 runs 16 residues. Germline CDR1 reads LGHNA; CDR2 reads YNFKEQ. The CDR3 DNA is TGTGCCAGCAGCCAAGAGCAGGCAGGCTGGACCTACGAGCAGTACTTC. Amino acids: CASSQEQAGWTYEQYF.

The rearrangement uses TRBV5-4 and TRBJ2-7; D might be TRBD2 (6 bases). In germline, CDR1 is SGHNT, CDR2 YYREEE (reference sequence). CDR3 length: 12 amino acids. V was cut by 10 bases and J by 6 bases, with 17 bases left in between. DNA of the CDR3: TGTGCCGTTAGGGAGGTTCTGGGCGAGCAGTACTTC. Encoded protein: CAVREVLGEQYF.

The J gene is TRBJ2-7, the V gene TRBV5-1; 8 positions agree with TRBD1. The ends lost 3 bases at V and 5 bases at J; junction bases unmatched: 7. Per germline, CDR1 SGHRS and CDR2 YFSETQ. The CDR3 extends over 14 amino acids. CDR3 nucleotide sequence: TGCGCCAGCAGCTCCCGGACAGGGTTGGACGAGCAGTACTTC. Its protein is CASSSRTGLDEQYF. The variable domain in full, with the rest retrieved from reference TRBV5-1 and TRBJ2-7, is KAGVTQTPRYLIKTRGQQVTLSCSPISGHRSVSWYQQTPGQGLQFLFEYFSETQRNKGNFPGRFSGRQFSNSRSEMNVSTLELGDSALYLCASSSRTGLDEQYFGPGTRLTVT.

A single count supports this clone. The V call is TRBV28, the J call TRBJ2-7; 11 bases agree with TRBD2. In germline, CDR1 is MDHEN, CDR2 SYDVKM. CDR3 length equals 20 residues. V was clipped by 6 bases and J by 1 base; unmatched bases: 20. The CDR3 region is CASSSPVSRTSGLPSYEQYF. For the CDR3, the DNA is TGTGCCAGCAGCTCCCCGGTCTCCAGGACTAGCGGGCTACCATCCTACGAGCAGTACTTC.

This rearrangement joins TRBV3-1 (or the pseudogene TRBV3-2) to TRBJ1-3; D is uncertain. V was trimmed by 1 base and J by 0 bases, leaving 10 bases between them. Looked up from germline, CDR1 is LGHDT and CDR2 is YNNKEL (reference sequence). The CDR3 consists of 16 residues. This CDR3 reads CASSQVPGLSGNTIYF. The CDR3 DNA sequence: TGTGCCAGCAGCCAAGTCCCAGGCCTCTCTGGAAACACCATATATTTT.